This T cell receptor beta chain was found in a study of T cell responses to AZD1222 COVID-19 vaccine. Study-level information: Second-dose intervals near 4 or 12 weeks were combined.

This clone was observed a single time. Here immunoSEQ multiplex PCR was the method, and the copy in TCRdb shows in-frame clones only, minus some. The sample lists approximately 100,000 clones, about 90% occurring once. Germline V gene sequence: CDR1 SGHAT, CDR2 FQNNGV. The CDR3 has 13 residues. V lost 1 base, J lost 3 bases, and 6 bases lay in between. V usage is TRBV11-2 and J usage is TRBJ1-1; D is unresolved. The source is an adult in good health. Specimen: peripheral blood, collected on day 0 of AZD1222 vaccination. DNA for the CDR3: TGTGCCAGCAGCTTAGGGACCCACACTGAAGCTTTCTTT. Translating gives CASSLGTHTEAFF. The variable domain in full, with the rest retrieved from reference TRBV11-2 and TRBJ1-1, is EAGVAQSPRYKIIEKRQSVAFWCNPISGHATLYWYQQILGQGPKLLIQFQNNGVVDDSQLPKDRFSAERLKGVDSTLKIQPAKLEDSAVYLCASSLGTHTEAFFGQGTRLTVV.